The entry below describes one T cell receptor beta chain. The CDR3 length is 13 residues. Germline lookup yields CDR1 GTSNPN and CDR2 SVGIG (reference sequence). The V gene end was trimmed by 4 bases and the J gene end by 5 bases; junction bases not matched to a gene: 4. This specimen comes from a study of blood T cell repertoires in COVID-19. Study overall: T cells, B-cell-depleted T cells, or PBMCs supplied cDNA or gDNA.

Cohort placement rested on clinical history that participants reported themselves. Assay used: immunoSEQ multiplex PCR; TCRdb lists only in-frame clones, some missing. The repertoire holds hundreds of thousands of clones, approximately 82% seen once, with 5% in the top ten. Specimen: PBMCs or T cells enriched from blood (not recorded which). The rearrangement uses TRBV30 and TRBJ1-5, with 8 bases fitting TRBD1. This receptor was identified in a man between 35 and 55 years old who had been exposed to COVID-19. CDR3 sequence (DNA): TGTGCCTGGACAGGGGGCGAGGATCAGCCCCAGCATTTT. Amino acids: CAWTGGEDQPQHF.